Listed below are T cell receptor beta chains from one sample, sequenced in a study of control samples from healthy donors and cancer patients. Using immunoSEQ multiplex PCR, the repertoire was profiled, and TCRdb retains in-frame clones only, with some absent. This sample has around 68,000 clones, with over 80% found just once. Input material: blood. The origin of the receptors is a man aged 55 to 70 in good health. CDR3s include the opening cysteine and the closing phenylalanine or tryptophan. The D gene is left open where the match is weak. Size is omitted from some rows. Given values are once, few, many or a class for expanded clones.

v_call,clone_size,d_call,j_call,cdr3_aa,cdr3_nt
TRBV11-1,-,-,TRBJ2-2,CASSFGQGGTGELFF,TGTGCCAGCAGCTTTGGGCAGGGGGGGACCGGGGAGCTGTTTTTT
TRBV27,-,-,TRBJ1-5,CASSLRGDQPQHF,TGTGCCAGCAGTTTAAGAGGGGATCAGCCCCAGCATTTT
TRBV9,-,-,TRBJ2-5,CASSVGASGTEETQYF,TGTGCCAGCAGCGTAGGGGCGAGCGGAACCGAAGAGACCCAGTACTTC
TRBV5-4,-,TRBD2,TRBJ2-1,CASSFGLAGVGINEQFF,TGTGCCAGCAGCTTTGGACTAGCGGGAGTAGGAATCAATGAGCAGTTCTTC
TRBV28,-,-,TRBJ2-7,CASSFRQGGTDEQYF,TGTGCCAGCAGTTTCCGGCAGGGAGGTACGGACGAGCAGTACTTC
TRBV20-1,-,-,TRBJ2-3,CSASRVASGTDTQYF,TGCAGTGCTAGTCGCGTGGCTAGCGGCACAGATACGCAGTATTTT
TRBV6-5,-,-,TRBJ2-3,CASSYQAASTDTQYF,TGTGCCAGCAGTTACCAGGCAGCTAGCACAGATACGCAGTATTTT
TRBV6-1,-,TRBD2,TRBJ2-1,CASSELFGGRNEQFF,TGTGCCAGCAGTGAACTATTCGGCGGGAGAAATGAGCAGTTCTTC
TRBV12-3/TRBV12-4,-,-,TRBJ1-2,CASSTGTPAGYTF,TGTGCCAGCAGTACAGGTACTCCAGCGGGCTACACCTTC
TRBV12-3/TRBV12-4,-,-,TRBJ1-2,CASSPMRRGYTF,TGTGCCAGCAGCCCTATGAGACGTGGCTACACCTTC
TRBV2,-,TRBD2,TRBJ2-5,CASKNGLAGRQETQYF,TGTGCCAGCAAGAATGGACTAGCGGGACGTCAAGAGACCCAGTACTTC
TRBV18,-,-,TRBJ1-3,CASSPSSSSGNTIYF,TGTGCCAGCTCACCCAGTTCTAGCTCTGGAAACACCATATATTTT
TRBV9,-,-,TRBJ1-2,CASSDLPSNYGYTF,TGTGCCAGCAGCGACCTCCCGTCTAACTATGGCTACACCTTC
TRBV7-2,-,TRBD2,TRBJ2-7,CASSLASGLAGGGSYEQYF,TGTGCCAGCAGCTTAGCTAGTGGACTAGCGGGAGGAGGCTCCTACGAGCAGTACTTC
TRBV5-8,-,TRBD1,TRBJ1-1,CASRHGTGVNTEAFF,TGTGCCAGCAGACACGGGACAGGTGTGAACACTGAAGCTTTCTTT
TRBV27,once,TRBD1,TRBJ2-5,CASSTGTGETQYF,TGTGCCAGCAGTACCGGGACAGGAGAGACCCAGTACTTC
TRBV14,-,TRBD2,TRBJ2-7,CASSQALAGTEQYF,TGTGCCAGCAGCCAAGCACTAGCGGGAACCGAGCAGTACTTC
TRBV5-1,-,TRBD2,TRBJ2-7,CASSLGLAGVYEQYF,TGCGCCAGCAGCTTGGGACTAGCGGGAGTGTACGAGCAGTACTTC
TRBV11-2,-,-,TRBJ2-7,CASSLWRGYEQYF,TGTGCCAGCAGCTTATGGAGGGGCTACGAGCAGTACTTC
TRBV7-9,-,TRBD1,TRBJ1-1,CASRGGDRVWTEAFF,TGTGCCAGCAGAGGTGGGGACAGGGTGTGGACTGAAGCTTTCTTT
TRBV19,-,-,TRBJ2-7,CASSIAGNEQYF,TGTGCCAGTAGTATAGCAGGGAACGAGCAGTACTTC
TRBV29-1,-,-,TRBJ2-5,CSVEALRETQYF,TGCAGCGTTGAAGCACTAAGAGAGACCCAGTACTTC